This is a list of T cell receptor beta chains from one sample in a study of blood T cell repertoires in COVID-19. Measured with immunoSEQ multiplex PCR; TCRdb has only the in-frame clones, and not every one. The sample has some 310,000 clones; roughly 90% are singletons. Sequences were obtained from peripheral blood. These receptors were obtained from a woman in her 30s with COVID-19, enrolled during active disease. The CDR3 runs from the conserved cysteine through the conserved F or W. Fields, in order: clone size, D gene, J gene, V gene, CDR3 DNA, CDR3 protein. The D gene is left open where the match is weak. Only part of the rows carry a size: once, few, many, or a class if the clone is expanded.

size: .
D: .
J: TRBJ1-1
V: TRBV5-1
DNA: TGCGCCAGCAGCTTGGGACAGGAAAGAAACACTGAAGCTTTCTTT
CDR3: CASSLGQERNTEAFF

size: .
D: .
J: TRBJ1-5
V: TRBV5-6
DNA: TGTGCCAGCAGGCGCACAGGGAGCAATCAGCCCCAGCATTTT
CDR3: CASRRTGSNQPQHF

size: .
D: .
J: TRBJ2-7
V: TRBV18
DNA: TGTGCCAGCTCAATGGGGGGTCACTACGAGCAGTACTTC
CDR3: CASSMGGHYEQYF

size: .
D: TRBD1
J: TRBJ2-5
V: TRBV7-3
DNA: TGTGCCAGCAGCTGGACAGGGAAGGAGACCCAGTACTTC
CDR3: CASSWTGKETQYF

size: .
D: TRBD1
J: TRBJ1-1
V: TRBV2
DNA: TGTGCCAGCAGTTATGGGGACAGCCAATATATGAACACTGAAGCTTTCTTT
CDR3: CASSYGDSQYMNTEAFF

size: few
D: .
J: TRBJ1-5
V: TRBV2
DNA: TGTGCCAGCAGTGAAGTAGCCTCCGGGCCCCAGCATTTT
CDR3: CASSEVASGPQHF

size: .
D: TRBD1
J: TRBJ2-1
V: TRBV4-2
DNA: TGTGCCAGCAGCCAACGACAGGGTAATGAGCAGTTCTTC
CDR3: CASSQRQGNEQFF

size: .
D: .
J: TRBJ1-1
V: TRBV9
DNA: TGTGCCAGCAGCTTACAGACAATTAACACTGAAGCTTTCTTT
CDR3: CASSLQTINTEAFF

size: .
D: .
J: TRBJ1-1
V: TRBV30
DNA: TGTGCCTGGAGTGCCTACACTGAAGCTTTCTTT
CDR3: CAWSAYTEAFF

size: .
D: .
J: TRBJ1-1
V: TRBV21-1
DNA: TGTGCCAGCAGCAAAGTTAGGGGGCGATTCACTGAAGCTTTCTTT
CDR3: CASSKVRGRFTEAFF

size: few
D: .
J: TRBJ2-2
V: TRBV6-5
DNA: TGTGCCAGCAGGGACATATCAAACACCGGGGAGCTGTTTTTT
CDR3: CASRDISNTGELFF

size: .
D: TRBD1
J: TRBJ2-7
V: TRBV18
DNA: TGTGCCAGCTCACCGCCCACAGGGGGGTGGAGGAACGAGCAGTACTTC
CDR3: CASSPPTGGWRNEQYF

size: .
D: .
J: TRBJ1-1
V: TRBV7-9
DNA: TGTGCCAGCAGCTCTGGAGGTTTTGAAGCTTTCTTT
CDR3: CASSSGGFEAFF

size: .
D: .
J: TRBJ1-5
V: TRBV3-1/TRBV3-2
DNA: TGTGCCAGCAGCCAAGATACGCGACAGGATCAGCCCCAGCATTTT
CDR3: CASSQDTRQDQPQHF

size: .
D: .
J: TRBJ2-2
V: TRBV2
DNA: TGTGCCAGCAGATTCAGGGAGAACACCGGGGAGCTGTTTTTT
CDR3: CASRFRENTGELFF

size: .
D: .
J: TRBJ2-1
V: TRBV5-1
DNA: TGCGCCAGCAGCTTGGAGTGGGACCCCAGGGGCAATGAGCAGTTCTTC
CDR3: CASSLEWDPRGNEQFF

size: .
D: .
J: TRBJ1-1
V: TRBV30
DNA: TGTGCCTGGAGTGTCCGGGGGTTCATCACTGAAGCTTTCTTT
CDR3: CAWSVRGFITEAFF

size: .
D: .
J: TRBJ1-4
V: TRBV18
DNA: TGTGCCAGCTCACCGACCGGGACTCCAACCGAAAAACTGTTTTTT
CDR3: CASSPTGTPTEKLFF

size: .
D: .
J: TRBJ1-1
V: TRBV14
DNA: TGTGCCAGCAGCCAAGGGACAGTGATGAACACTGAAGCTTTCTTT
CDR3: CASSQGTVMNTEAFF

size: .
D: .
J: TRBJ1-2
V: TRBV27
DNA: TGTGCCAGCAGTTTTCTGTCTAACTATGGCTACACCTTC
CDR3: CASSFLSNYGYTF

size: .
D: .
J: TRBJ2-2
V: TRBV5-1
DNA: TGCGCCAGCAGCACGGGACTCGGGGAGCTGTTTTTT
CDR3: CASSTGLGELFF

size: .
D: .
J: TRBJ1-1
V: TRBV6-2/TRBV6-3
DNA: TGTGCCAGCAGTAAAAGCCTAGACAGGCTTCGACCCCCTTTCTTT
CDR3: CASSKSLDRLRPPFF

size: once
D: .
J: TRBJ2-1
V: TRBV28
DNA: TGTGCCAGCAGTTTGAGGTCCGGGTACAATGAGCAGTTCTTC
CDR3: CASSLRSGYNEQFF

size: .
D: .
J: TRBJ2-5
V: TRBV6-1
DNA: TGTGCCAGCAGTGCCCTCAGACTACAACTCCAAGAGACCCAGTACTTC
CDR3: CASSALRLQLQETQYF

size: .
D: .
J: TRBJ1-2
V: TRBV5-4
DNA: TGTGCCAGCAGCTCCCAGGCAGGGGTGTTAGGCTATGGCTACACCTTC
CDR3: CASSSQAGVLGYGYTF

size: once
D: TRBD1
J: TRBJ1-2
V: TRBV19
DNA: TGTGCCAGTACTACGGGACAGGGAAATGGCTACACCTTC
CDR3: CASTTGQGNGYTF

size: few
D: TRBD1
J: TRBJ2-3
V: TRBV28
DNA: TGTGCCAGCAGCACCCTTGGACAGGGGTTAGATACGCAGTATTTT
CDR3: CASSTLGQGLDTQYF

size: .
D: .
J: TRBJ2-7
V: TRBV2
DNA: TGTGCCAGCAGTGAGGGCGGGACCTACGAGCAGTACTTC
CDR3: CASSEGGTYEQYF

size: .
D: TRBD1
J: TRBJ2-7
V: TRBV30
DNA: TGTGCCTGGAGTGTAAAAGGGACAGGGATCCACGAGCAGTACTTC
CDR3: CAWSVKGTGIHEQYF

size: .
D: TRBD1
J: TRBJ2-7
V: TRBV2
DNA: TGTGCCAGCAGTGATGGGACAGGGAATTGGGAGCAGTACTTC
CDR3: CASSDGTGNWEQYF

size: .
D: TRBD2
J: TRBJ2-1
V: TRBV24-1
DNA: TGTGCCACCAGTGAAACCGGGACTAGCGCCTACAATGAGCAGTTCTTC
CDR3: CATSETGTSAYNEQFF

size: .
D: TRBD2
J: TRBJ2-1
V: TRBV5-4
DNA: TGTGCCAGCAGCTTGGCAAGGACTAGCGGGAGCGATGAGCAGTTCTTC
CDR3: CASSLARTSGSDEQFF